This T cell receptor (beta chain) comes out of a study of CD8+CD57+ T cells in acquired aplastic anemia. In the study overall: Mean yield of DNA from sorted CD4+ and CD8+ cells was about 3.2 ug. Healthy donor sequencing depth: 9.5 million to 10.8 million CD4+, roughly 12 million CD8+ reads. Whole-study findings and limits: The study found no significant CD8+ Simpson's diversity difference between patients and controls. There were twenty-nine CD8+ CDR3 sequences that occurred in both patients and controls.

This clonotype occurred many times. Its antigen is as yet unknown. Trimming at V came to 5 bases and at J to 13 bases, leaving 4 bases not matched to a gene. The length of the CDR3 is 10 residues. The germline V gene has CDR1 DFQATT and CDR2 SNEGSKA (reference sequence). Genomic DNA, the template, was used for profiling of the TCR beta VDJ and CDR3. In TCRdb, the reads were re-called with MiXCR into one record per CDR3 protein. The table shows tens of thousands of distinct CDR3 sequences, with about half occurring only once. This receptor was obtained from a human donor in good health, serving as a control. Specimen: sorted CD4+, CD8+, or CD8+CD57+ T cells (not recorded which) from PBMCs. The chain recombines TRBV20-1 with TRBJ1-2; 10 nucleotides match TRBD1. This chain's CDR3 is CSAGQGEFTF. The CDR3 DNA reads as TGCAGTGCTGGACAGGGGGAGTTCACCTTC.